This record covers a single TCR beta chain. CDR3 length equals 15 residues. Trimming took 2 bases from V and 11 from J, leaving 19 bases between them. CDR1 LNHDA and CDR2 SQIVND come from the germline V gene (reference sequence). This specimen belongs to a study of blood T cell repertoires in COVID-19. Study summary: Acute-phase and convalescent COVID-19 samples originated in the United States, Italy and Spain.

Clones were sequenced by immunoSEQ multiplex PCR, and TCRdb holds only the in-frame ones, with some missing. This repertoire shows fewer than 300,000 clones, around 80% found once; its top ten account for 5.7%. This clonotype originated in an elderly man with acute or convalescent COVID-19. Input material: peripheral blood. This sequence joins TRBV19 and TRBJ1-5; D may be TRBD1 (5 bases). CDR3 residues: CASSIPNGGGTAQHF. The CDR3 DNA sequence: TGTGCCAGTAGTATACCAAATGGGGGGGGAACGGCCCAGCATTTT. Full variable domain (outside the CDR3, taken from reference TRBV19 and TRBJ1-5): DGGITQSPKYLFRKEGQNVTLSCEQNLNHDAMYWYRQDPGQGLRLIYYSQIVNDFQKGDIAEGYSVSREKKESFPLTVTSAQKNPTAFYLCASSIPNGGGTAQHFGDGTRLSIL.